The clone carrying this T cell receptor (beta chain) has only a few counts. The sample originates from a study of early T cells in non-severe SARS-CoV-2 infection. TCRdb recomputed calls from the 5' RACE reads with MiXCR, one row per CDR3 protein. Among some 77,000 distinct CDR3 sequences, about 13% were seen once, and the ten largest hold around 1.1%. This CDR3 spans 12 amino acids. V was clipped by 5 bases and J by 7 bases, with 12 bases between them. Germline V gene sequence: CDR1 MDHEN, CDR2 SYDVKM. Sequencing was performed on whole blood. This receptor was identified in an adult who was a healthcare worker with PCR-confirmed SARS-CoV-2 infection or an uninfected control (not recorded which). The chain couples TRBV28 to TRBJ2-7; possibly TRBD2 for D (5 bases). CDR3 sequence (DNA): TGTGCCAGCAGTGCCTCACCGGGAGAGCAGTACTTC. This translates into CASSASPGEQYF.